The 30 T cell receptor beta chains below were found in one sample sequenced in a study of T cell responses to AZD1222 COVID-19 vaccine (dated by TCRdb to the early 2020s). The method was the immunoSEQ multiplex PCR assay. In TCRdb, the immuneACCESS table is reduced to in-frame sequences with V and J assigned. These tables do not hold every clone; where another copy was compared, an unresolved V gene accounts for under half, and the others remain unexplained. Present in this sample are 140,000 to 150,000 clones, about 90% of which were seen just once. Jointly, the top ten make up roughly 7.1% of the sample. In the paper's terms, the time point label means: about 28 days (+/-7) after the second vaccine dose. The treatment or condition label of this sample denotes: meningococcal conjugate vaccine given as trial control. This material consisted of peripheral blood, taken 28 days after the second dose of the MenACWY control vaccine. Receptors originate from an adult who received the MenACWY meningococcal vaccine as a control.

The chain recombines TRBV5-1 with TRBJ1-2; D ambiguous. V was shortened by 0 bases and J by 0 bases, with 9 bases between the two germline ends. CDR3 length equals 15 residues. Germline-derived CDR1 and CDR2 are SGHRS and YFSETQ. CDR3 amino acids: CASSLVAGSNYGYTF. CDR3 in DNA: TGCGCCAGCAGCTTGGTAGCGGGATCTAACTATGGCTACACCTTC.

J is TRBJ2-1 and V is TRBV27; D gene ambiguous. V was trimmed by 1 base and J by 7 bases, leaving 11 bases between them. The CDR3 is made up of 14 amino acids. CDR1 and CDR2 from the germline V gene are MNHEY and SMNVEV (reference sequence). The CDR3 nucleotides read TGTGCCAGCAGTTTATGGGCTACCCCTAATGAGCAGTTCTTC. It codes for CASSLWATPNEQFF.

The gene calls are TRBV9 and TRBJ2-7, with 10 bases aligning to TRBD1. CDR3 size: 17 residues. The V gene's germline CDR1 is SGDLS and CDR2 YYNGEE. The V segment lost 2 bases and the J segment 3 bases; nucleotides outside the gene matches: 11. In nucleotides, the CDR3 is TGTGCCAGCAGCGTTGAATCCGGGACAGGGGCGGGCTACGAGCAGTACTTC. Residues: CASSVESGTGAGYEQYF.

The chain couples TRBV6-5 to TRBJ1-5; D not certain. The CDR3 spans 15 residues. The germline V and J ends were trimmed by 0 bases and 3 bases, with 9 bases remaining between them. The germline V gene encodes CDR1 MNHEY and CDR2 SVGAGI. The CDR3 sequence: CASSYSRGPNQPQHF. In DNA, the CDR3 is TGTGCCAGCAGTTACTCGCGGGGTCCCAATCAGCCCCAGCATTTT.

In its sample, this clone was seen once. This chain links TRBV19 with TRBJ1-2, with D possibly matching TRBD1 (6 bases). V lost 10 bases, J lost 4 bases, and 16 bases lay in between. CDR1 is LNHDA, CDR2 SQIVND, per germline (reference sequence). CDR3 length: 13 residues. The CDR3 region is CATPGDLGYGYTF. DNA of the CDR3: TGTGCCACCCCAGGGGATTTGGGCTATGGCTACACCTTC. Full variable domain (outside the CDR3, taken from reference TRBV19 and TRBJ1-2): DGGITQSPKYLFRKEGQNVTLSCEQNLNHDAMYWYRQDPGQGLRLIYYSQIVNDFQKGDIAEGYSVSREKKESFPLTVTSAQKNPTAFYLCATPGDLGYGYTFGSGTRLTVV.

The chain links TRBV11-1 to TRBJ2-2; D ambiguous. The CDR3 extends over 15 amino acids. Looked up from germline, CDR1 is SGHAT and CDR2 is FQDESV (reference sequence). Trimming left V 3 bases short and J 6 bases short, with 14 bases between. The CDR3 bases are TGTGCCAGCAGCTTTCCTCAGGATATCCCCGGGGAGCTGTTTTTT. It specifies CASSFPQDIPGELFF.

This clone was detected only a few times. V gene TRBV5-1 combines with J gene TRBJ1-1; D ambiguous. CDR3 length equals 14 residues. V was cut by 2 bases and J by 2 bases, with 10 bases left in between. CDR1 and CDR2 (germline): SGHRS, YFSETQ. As DNA, the CDR3 is TGCGCCAGCAGCTTATTAGCAGCAAACACTGAAGCTTTCTTT. Translated, it gives CASSLLAANTEAFF.

This clone appeared once. The V call is TRBV2, the J call TRBJ1-5, with a weak D call TRBD1 (6 bases). Trimming cost V 4 bases and J 5 bases, with 12 bases left between them. The V gene's germline CDR1 is SNHLY and CDR2 FYNNEI. The CDR3 loop spans 14 amino acids. CDR3 sequence (DNA): TGTGCCAGCAGTGGGGTCGCAGGGGATCAGCCCCAGCATTTT. Its translation: CASSGVAGDQPQHF.

This rearrangement joins TRBV3-1 (or the pseudogene TRBV3-2) to TRBJ2-4, with 8 bases identical to TRBD1. The V gene end was trimmed by 4 bases and the J gene end by 11 bases; junction bases not matched to a gene: 10. The CDR3 consists of 14 residues. Germline V CDR1 and CDR2: LGHDT, YNNKEL (reference sequence). CDR3: CASSPPGQADFQYF. For the CDR3, the DNA is TGTGCCAGCAGCCCTCCGGGACAGGCAGACTTTCAGTACTTC.

The J gene is TRBJ1-5, the V gene TRBV20-1, with D tentatively TRBD1 (6 bases). Germline V gene lookup returns CDR1 DFQATT and CDR2 SNEGSKA (reference sequence). Trimming shortened V by 3 bases and J by 3 bases, and 12 bases separated the two germline ends. CDR3 length equals 14 residues. The CDR3: CSASSGEDNQPQHF. CDR3 nucleotides: TGCAGTGCTAGTTCAGGGGAGGACAATCAGCCCCAGCATTTT.

This clone was seen once. This chain links TRBV3-1 (or the pseudogene TRBV3-2) with TRBJ2-5; 12 bases fit TRBD2. J was trimmed by 4 bases and V by 6 bases; bases with no gene match: 3. Germline V gene sequence: CDR1 LGHDT, CDR2 YNNKEL (reference sequence). The CDR3 spans 14 residues. CDR3 DNA sequence: TGTGCCAGCAGGGCTAGCGGGGGGGGAGAGACCCAGTACTTC. It yields the protein CASRASGGGETQYF.

The chain carries TRBV18 and TRBJ2-7; 10 positions match TRBD2. In germline, CDR1 is KGHSH, CDR2 LQKENI. V shed 2 bases and J 6 bases; nucleotides not matched to a gene: 7. The CDR3 covers 15 residues. The CDR3 DNA reads as TGTGCCAGCTCACCAACCCTAGCGGGGGACTCCGAGCAGTACTTC. Amino acid sequence: CASSPTLAGDSEQYF.

This clone was seen a handful of times. The chain has TRBV28 and TRBJ2-7; tentatively, D is TRBD2 (6 bases). The CDR3 contains 15 residues. In germline, CDR1 is MDHEN, CDR2 SYDVKM. The V end was cut by 8 bases, the J end by 2 bases, with 19 bases between. CDR3 in DNA: TGTGCCAGCCGGATGGGATATGCGGGGCCCTACGAGCAGTACTTC. It encodes CASRMGYAGPYEQYF.

Here the CDR3 DNA reads TGCAGCGTTGATTGGACAGGCACAGATACGCAGTATTTT. This gives the protein CSVDWTGTDTQYF. V gene TRBV29-1 combines with J gene TRBJ2-3; possibly TRBD1 for D (6 bases). The CDR3 is 13 amino acids. Germline CDR1 SQVTM, CDR2 ANQGSEA. V shed 3 bases and J shed 1 base, with 8 bases lying between them.

The chain uses TRBV7-9 and TRBJ1-4; a weak D match, TRBD1 (5 bases). Germline CDR1 and CDR2: SEHNR and FQNEAQ (reference sequence). The length of the CDR3 is 17 residues. Trimming left V 3 bases short and J 0 bases short, with 14 bases between. The CDR3 DNA reads TGTGCCAGCAGCTTTGCCGGGGGAGCTGCAACTAATGAAAAACTGTTTTTT. Its protein is CASSFAGGAATNEKLFF.

V gene TRBV20-1 combines with J gene TRBJ2-2, with 9 bases fitting TRBD1. V lost 3 bases, J lost 8 bases, and 13 bases stayed unmatched. This CDR3 is 16 amino acids long. The germline CDR1 and CDR2 sequences are DFQATT and SNEGSKA (reference sequence). The CDR3, as DNA: TGCAGTGCTAGTTCGCACCGGACAGGGGCCCCTGGGGAGCTGTTTTTT. It yields the protein CSASSHRTGAPGELFF.

The V gene is TRBV14, the J gene TRBJ1-2, with a weak D call TRBD1 (5 bases). Germline values: CDR1 SGHDN, CDR2 FVKESK. Trimming took 4 bases from V and 4 from J, leaving 10 bases between them. CDR3 length: 13 residues. The CDR3 loop is CASSPWDGYGYTF. The CDR3 coding sequence is TGTGCCAGCAGCCCGTGGGACGGCTATGGCTACACCTTC.

This chain joins TRBV5-6 and TRBJ2-7; no reliable D call. Trimming removed 4 bases from V and 5 bases from J, with 19 bases in between. This CDR3 is built from 15 residues. Germline V CDR1 and CDR2: SGHDT, YYEEEE. The CDR3 region has the DNA TGTGCCAGCAGCCCGGGCCCCATAGTTTCCAACGAGCAGTACTTC. It is translated as CASSPGPIVSNEQYF. Full variable domain (outside the CDR3, taken from reference TRBV5-6 and TRBJ2-7): DAGVTQSPTHLIKTRGQQVTLRCSPKSGHDTVSWYQQALGQGPQFIFQYYEEEERQRGNFPDRFSGHQFPNYSSELNVNALLLGDSALYLCASSPGPIVSNEQYFGPGTRLTVT.

V usage is TRBV7-2 and J usage is TRBJ2-6, with D perhaps matching TRBD1 (6 bases). The CDR3 is 19 residues long. V lost 2 bases and J lost 0, with 17 bases in between. Germline lookup yields CDR1 SGHTA and CDR2 FQGNSA. CDR3 in amino acids: CASSLSTGTSFSGANVLTF. CDR3 DNA sequence: TGTGCCAGCAGCTTATCCACCGGGACAAGTTTCTCTGGGGCCAACGTCCTGACTTTC.

CDR3 nucleotides: TGTGCCACCAGTGACCGGACAGTCTCTGGGGCCAACGTCCTGACTTTC. Encoded protein: CATSDRTVSGANVLTF. The chain links TRBV24-1 to TRBJ2-6; D is possibly TRBD1 (6 bases). Trimming cost V 4 bases and J 0 bases, with 9 bases left between them. Germline V gene lookup returns CDR1 KGHDR and CDR2 SFDVKD. The CDR3 totals 16 residues.

The chain links TRBV27 to TRBJ2-2; 9 bases align to TRBD1. There are 16 residues in the CDR3. Trimming at V came to 1 base and at J to 5 bases, leaving 5 bases not matched to a gene. CDR1 is MNHEY and CDR2 is SMNVEV in the germline V gene (reference sequence). The CDR3 sequence: CASSLYVGQGTGELFF. DNA for the CDR3: TGTGCCAGCAGTTTATACGTAGGACAGGGGACCGGGGAGCTGTTTTTT.

The V and J genes are TRBV6-1 and TRBJ2-2; no definite D call. This CDR3 is built from 17 residues. Germline V gene data show CDR1 as MNHNS and CDR2 as SASEGT. V lost 3 bases and J 6 bases, leaving 20 bases between the germline ends. Here the CDR3 DNA reads TGTGCCAGCAGTGAGGTCGTGGGTAGGGTTAGGGCCGGGGAGCTGTTTTTT. As protein: CASSEVVGRVRAGELFF.

The V and J genes are TRBV5-6 and TRBJ1-1; 11 bases line up with TRBD1. Trimming removed 2 bases from V and 4 bases from J; junction bases left unmatched: 10. Germline V gene lookup returns CDR1 SGHDT and CDR2 YYEEEE. This CDR3 has 17 amino acids. The CDR3 nucleotides are TGTGCCAGCAGCTTTTGGACAGGGGGCGCGTCGGGCACTGAAGCTTTCTTT. Encoded protein: CASSFWTGGASGTEAFF.

Here the CDR3 DNA reads TGCAGTGCTAGTTGGTCCGCCCAGGAGACCCAGTACTTC. Translated, it gives CSASWSAQETQYF. The chain has TRBV20-1 and TRBJ2-5; D is undetermined. This CDR3 has 13 residues. V lost 3 bases and J lost 5, with 13 bases in between. Germline V CDR1 and CDR2: DFQATT, SNEGSKA (reference sequence).

The rearrangement links TRBV19 to TRBJ1-3; 7 bases match TRBD1. CDR3 length: 14 amino acids. V shed 5 bases and J 1 base; nucleotides not matched to a gene: 2. Looked up from germline, CDR1 is LNHDA and CDR2 is SQIVND (reference sequence). The CDR3 sequence: CASSGQVSGNTIYF. The CDR3 nucleotides are TGTGCCAGTAGTGGACAGGTGTCTGGAAACACCATATATTTT.

V gene TRBV29-1 combines with J gene TRBJ2-2; D remains ambiguous. Germline values: CDR1 SQVTM, CDR2 ANQGSEA. V was trimmed by 4 bases and J by 0 bases, leaving 9 bases between them. The CDR3 length is 14 residues. The CDR3 DNA sequence: TGCAGCGTTGTGACGGACGCGAACACCGGGGAGCTGTTTTTT. This codes for CSVVTDANTGELFF.

This clone occurred a few times. This chain uses TRBV18 with TRBJ2-3; no clear D. In germline, CDR1 is KGHSH, CDR2 LQKENI. With 0 bases removed from V and 0 bases from J, the gap between germline ends came to 10 bases. CDR3 length: 16 residues. CDR3 sequence reads: CASSPPVGQSTDTQYF. CDR3 nucleotide sequence: TGTGCCAGCTCACCACCGGTGGGTCAAAGCACAGATACGCAGTATTTT.

V usage is TRBV6-5 and J usage is TRBJ2-1; the match to TRBD1 covers 8 bases. The CDR3 is 14 residues long. Germline V gene lookup returns CDR1 MNHEY and CDR2 SVGAGI. V was pared by 8 bases and J by 4 bases, with 7 bases of the junction left unmatched. In DNA form, the CDR3 reads TGTGCCAGCCAGGGGGCAGCCGAATACAATGAGCAGTTCTTC. It yields the protein CASQGAAEYNEQFF.

V usage is TRBV6-1 and J usage is TRBJ1-3; D not resolved. Germline lookup yields CDR1 MNHNS and CDR2 SASEGT. V shed 5 bases and J shed 0 bases, with 8 bases lying between them. The CDR3 contains 14 residues. DNA for the CDR3: TGTGCCAGCAGTTCAGGTGACTCTGGAAACACCATATATTTT. Translating it yields CASSSGDSGNTIYF.

The gene calls are TRBV19 and TRBJ2-1; D is possibly TRBD1 (5 bases). Germline V gene lookup returns CDR1 LNHDA and CDR2 SQIVND (reference sequence). The ends were cut back, 6 bases at V and 7 bases at J, with 16 bases in the middle. The CDR3 extends over 14 amino acids. This CDR3 reads CASRLTTALNEQFF. The CDR3 DNA is TGTGCCAGTAGGCTTACGACAGCACTAAATGAGCAGTTCTTC.